The following is a T cell receptor (beta chain) sequence with its context. This specimen comes from a study of blood T cell repertoires in COVID-19. In the study overall: From the United States, Italy and Spain came samples of acute and convalescent COVID-19. The analysed material was cDNA or gDNA that came from T cells, B-cell-depleted T cells, or PBMCs.

This CDR3 is built from 14 residues. The junction had 5 bases not matched to a gene; V was cut back by 8 bases and J by 4 bases. The germline V gene encodes CDR1 MDHEN and CDR2 SYDVKM. Authors' analysis steps: From reference gene primer amplification, estimates of nucleated cell counts were derived. Sequencing used immunoSEQ multiplex PCR; TCRdb keeps in-frame clones, though not all of them. V, J and clone size are those of that table, while D and trimming were read from the DNA. The data contain fewer than 350,000 clones, roughly 87% of them singletons. The sequenced sample consisted of peripheral blood. This clonotype originated in a woman aged 60 to 75 with COVID-19, enrolled during active disease. The chain links TRBV28 to TRBJ2-2, with 9 bases fitting TRBD1. The CDR3 nucleotides read TGTGCCAGCGGCGGGACAGGGCCCACCGGGGAGCTGTTTTTT. Its protein product is CASGGTGPTGELFF.